A selection of T cell receptor beta chains follows, all from one sample in a study of blood T cell repertoires in COVID-19. TCRdb's table, derived via immunoSEQ multiplex PCR, lists solely in-frame clones and lacks some. The sample has 300,000 to 450,000 clones; approximately 89% are singletons. The material sequenced was peripheral blood. These receptors all stem from a woman aged 55-70 years with COVID-19, enrolled during active disease. The CDR3 runs from the conserved cysteine through the conserved F or W. Fields, in order: J gene, D gene, V gene, clone size, CDR3 protein, CDR3 DNA. A D gene is named only where the DNA matches it firmly. Clone size is not always given. Where it is, it says once, few, many or a class for expanded clones.

j_gene: TRBJ1-2; d_gene: TRBD1; v_gene: TRBV15; abundance: -; CDR3aa: CATSRDGTGTYGYTF; CDR3nt: TGTGCCACCAGCAGAGACGGGACAGGGACCTATGGCTACACCTTC
j_gene: TRBJ1-6; d_gene: -; v_gene: TRBV18; abundance: -; CDR3aa: CASSPLGLTRGSYNSPLHF; CDR3nt: TGTGCCAGCTCACCCTTGGGACTAACTAGGGGGTCCTATAATTCACCCCTCCACTTT
j_gene: TRBJ2-5; d_gene: TRBD1; v_gene: TRBV9; abundance: -; CDR3aa: CASSVRGTGQETQYF; CDR3nt: TGTGCCAGCAGCGTAAGGGGGACAGGCCAAGAGACCCAGTACTTC
j_gene: TRBJ1-2; d_gene: -; v_gene: TRBV12-3/TRBV12-4; abundance: -; CDR3aa: CASTRGARKGYTF; CDR3nt: TGTGCCAGCACCCGTGGGGCCAGGAAAGGCTACACCTTC
j_gene: TRBJ1-5; d_gene: TRBD1; v_gene: TRBV7-8; abundance: -; CDR3aa: CASSTRTGYQPQHF; CDR3nt: TGTGCCAGCAGCACAAGGACAGGATATCAGCCCCAGCATTTT
j_gene: TRBJ2-1; d_gene: TRBD2; v_gene: TRBV29-1; abundance: few; CDR3aa: CSVESGLAGNEQFF; CDR3nt: TGCAGCGTTGAATCGGGACTAGCGGGGAATGAGCAGTTCTTC
j_gene: TRBJ1-6; d_gene: TRBD1; v_gene: TRBV5-6; abundance: once; CDR3aa: CASSLARTGSHNSPLHF; CDR3nt: TGTGCCAGCAGCTTGGCCCGGACAGGGAGCCATAATTCACCCCTCCACTTT
j_gene: TRBJ1-2; d_gene: TRBD1; v_gene: TRBV6-4; abundance: -; CDR3aa: CASSPGQGARGYTF; CDR3nt: TGTGCCAGCAGCCCGGGACAGGGGGCGCGGGGCTACACCTTC
j_gene: TRBJ1-2; d_gene: -; v_gene: TRBV18; abundance: -; CDR3aa: CASSPPQPLDYGYTF; CDR3nt: TGTGCCAGCTCACCCCCACAGCCTTTGGACTATGGCTACACCTTC
j_gene: TRBJ2-3; d_gene: -; v_gene: TRBV7-6; abundance: -; CDR3aa: CASSLAPTQTRTDTQYF; CDR3nt: TGTGCCAGCAGCTTAGCACCCACCCAGACTAGGACAGATACGCAGTATTTT
j_gene: TRBJ2-2; d_gene: -; v_gene: TRBV30; abundance: -; CDR3aa: CAWTIVRSIAGELFF; CDR3nt: TGTGCCTGGACGATTGTGCGGTCAATCGCCGGGGAGCTGTTTTTT
j_gene: TRBJ1-4; d_gene: -; v_gene: TRBV3-1/TRBV3-2; abundance: -; CDR3aa: CASSQALLEKLFF; CDR3nt: TGTGCCAGCAGCCAAGCCCTCCTAGAGAAACTGTTTTTT
j_gene: TRBJ2-1; d_gene: TRBD2; v_gene: TRBV3-1/TRBV3-2; abundance: -; CDR3aa: CASSQGFGTSGGEQFF; CDR3nt: TGTGCCAGCAGCCAGGGATTCGGGACTAGCGGGGGTGAGCAGTTCTTC
j_gene: TRBJ2-3; d_gene: TRBD2; v_gene: TRBV9; abundance: -; CDR3aa: CASSAARLAGGNRRDTQYF; CDR3nt: TGTGCCAGCAGCGCCGCCCGGCTAGCGGGGGGCAACCGTCGGGATACGCAGTATTTT
j_gene: TRBJ1-5; d_gene: -; v_gene: TRBV24-1; abundance: -; CDR3aa: CATSSSSGTLNQPQHF; CDR3nt: TGTGCCACCAGTAGTTCCTCCGGGACACTCAATCAGCCCCAGCATTTT
j_gene: TRBJ2-2; d_gene: -; v_gene: TRBV2; abundance: few; CDR3aa: CASRTSTGELFF; CDR3nt: TGTGCCAGCAGAACTTCTACCGGGGAGCTGTTTTTT
j_gene: TRBJ2-7; d_gene: TRBD1; v_gene: TRBV5-1; abundance: -; CDR3aa: CASTEGDRGRYEQYF; CDR3nt: TGCGCCAGCACCGAGGGGGATAGGGGGCGTTACGAGCAGTACTTC
j_gene: TRBJ1-2; d_gene: -; v_gene: TRBV28; abundance: -; CDR3aa: CASTSGNYGYTF; CDR3nt: TGTGCCAGCACATCAGGCAACTATGGCTACACCTTC